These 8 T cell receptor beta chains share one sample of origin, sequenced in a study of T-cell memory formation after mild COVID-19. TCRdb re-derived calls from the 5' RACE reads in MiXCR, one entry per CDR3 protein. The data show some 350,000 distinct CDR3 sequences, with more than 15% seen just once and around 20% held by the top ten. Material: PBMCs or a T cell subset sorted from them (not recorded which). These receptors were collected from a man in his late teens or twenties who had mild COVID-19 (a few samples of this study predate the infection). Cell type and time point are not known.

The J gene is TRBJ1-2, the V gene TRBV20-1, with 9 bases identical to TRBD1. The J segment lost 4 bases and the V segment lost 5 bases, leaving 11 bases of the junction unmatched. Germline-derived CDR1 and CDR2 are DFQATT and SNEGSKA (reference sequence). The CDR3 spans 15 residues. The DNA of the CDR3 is TGCAGTGCTGTACCAAACAGGGGGCTATTCTATGGCTACACCTTC. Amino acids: CSAVPNRGLFYGYTF.

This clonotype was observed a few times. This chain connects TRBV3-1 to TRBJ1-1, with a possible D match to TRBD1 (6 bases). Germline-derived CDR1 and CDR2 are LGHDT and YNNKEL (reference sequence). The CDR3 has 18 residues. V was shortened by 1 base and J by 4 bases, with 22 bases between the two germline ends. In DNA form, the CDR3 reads TGTGCCAGCAGCCAAGGTATAATTCGACAGGCGGGTGCCACTGAAGCTTTCTTT. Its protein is CASSQGIIRQAGATEAFF.

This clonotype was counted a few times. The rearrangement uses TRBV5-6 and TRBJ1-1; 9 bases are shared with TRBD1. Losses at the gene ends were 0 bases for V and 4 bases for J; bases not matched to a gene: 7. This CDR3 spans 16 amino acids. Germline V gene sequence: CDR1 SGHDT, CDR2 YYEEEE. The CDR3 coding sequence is TGTGCCAGCAGCTTGGACAGGGGGCAAGATTTCACTGAAGCTTTCTTT. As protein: CASSLDRGQDFTEAFF.

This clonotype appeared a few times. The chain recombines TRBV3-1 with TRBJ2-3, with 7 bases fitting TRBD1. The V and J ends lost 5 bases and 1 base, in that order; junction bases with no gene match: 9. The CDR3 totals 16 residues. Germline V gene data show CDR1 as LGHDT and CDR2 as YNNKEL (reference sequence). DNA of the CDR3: TGTGCCAGCAGCAACCCGGGACAGAGGGGCACAGATACGCAGTATTTT. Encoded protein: CASSNPGQRGTDTQYF.

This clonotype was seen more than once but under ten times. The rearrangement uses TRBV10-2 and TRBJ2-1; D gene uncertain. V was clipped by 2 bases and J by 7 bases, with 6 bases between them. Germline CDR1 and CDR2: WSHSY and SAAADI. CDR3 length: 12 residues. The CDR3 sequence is CASSENWNEQFF. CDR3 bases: TGCGCCAGCAGTGAGAATTGGAATGAGCAGTTCTTC.

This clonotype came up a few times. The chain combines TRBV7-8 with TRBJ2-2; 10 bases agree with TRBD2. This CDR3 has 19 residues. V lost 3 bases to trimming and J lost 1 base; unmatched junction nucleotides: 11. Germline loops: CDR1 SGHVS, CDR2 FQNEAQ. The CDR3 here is CASSLRGLAGALNTGELFF. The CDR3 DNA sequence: TGTGCCAGCAGCTTGAGGGGGCTAGCGGGGGCCCTGAACACCGGGGAGCTGTTTTTT.

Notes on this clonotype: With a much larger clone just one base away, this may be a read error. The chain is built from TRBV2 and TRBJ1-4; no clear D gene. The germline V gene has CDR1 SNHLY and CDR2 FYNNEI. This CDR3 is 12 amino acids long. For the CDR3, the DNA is TGTGCCAGCAGTACCTTGGAGACGGGTGTCCATTTT. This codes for CASSTLETGVHF.

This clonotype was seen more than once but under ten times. CDR3 region: CASSPGQAPYGYTF. As DNA, the CDR3 is TGCGCCAGCAGCCCCGGACAGGCCCCCTATGGCTACACCTTC. The gene calls are TRBV5-1 and TRBJ1-2, with 7 bases lining up with TRBD1. Germline-derived CDR1 and CDR2 are SGHRS and YFSETQ. This CDR3 comprises 14 residues. With 4 bases clipped from V and 4 bases from J, the junction kept 7 bases outside the gene matches.